This TCR beta chain was sequenced in a study of cytomegalovirus exposure and HLA in healthy donors. There were likely unrecorded immune exposures, though donors were nominally healthy when sampled. The CDR3 has 12 amino acids. CDR1 is SGHNT and CDR2 is YYREEE in the germline V gene (reference sequence). V was cut by 1 base and J by 7 bases, with 8 bases left in between. The PCR made use of 60 Vbeta and 13 Jbeta primers. Here immunoSEQ multiplex PCR was the method, and the copy in TCRdb shows in-frame clones only, minus some. This table holds 220,000 or so clones, roughly 70% found once. Remarks on this clone: Its antigen is not known.

Whole-study findings and limits: Cytomegalovirus-associated TCR beta chains were listed, numbering roughly 150. Both high specificity and high sensitivity reportedly marked the classifier's diagnosis of cytomegalovirus status. A further, later analysis showed that HLA-associated TCR beta chains (compared with equally common others) were more clonally expanded.

Sequencing input: PBMCs. The source is a young woman in good health and CMV-seronegative. The chain uses TRBV5-4 and TRBJ1-2; D gene unclear. DNA for the CDR3: TGTGCCAGCAGCTTGTCGCCCGGTGGCTACACCTTC. As protein: CASSLSPGGYTF.